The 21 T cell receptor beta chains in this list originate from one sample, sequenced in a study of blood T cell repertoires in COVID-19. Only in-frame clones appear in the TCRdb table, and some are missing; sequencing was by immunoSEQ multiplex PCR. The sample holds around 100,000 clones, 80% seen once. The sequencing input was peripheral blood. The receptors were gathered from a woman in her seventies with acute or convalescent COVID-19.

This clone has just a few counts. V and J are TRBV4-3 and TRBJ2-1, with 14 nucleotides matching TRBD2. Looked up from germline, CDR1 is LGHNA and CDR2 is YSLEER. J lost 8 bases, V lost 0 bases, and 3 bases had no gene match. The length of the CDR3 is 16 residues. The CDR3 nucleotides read TGCGCCAGCAGCCAAGATAGGACTAGCGGGGGGTATGAGCAGTTCTTC. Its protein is CASSQDRTSGGYEQFF.

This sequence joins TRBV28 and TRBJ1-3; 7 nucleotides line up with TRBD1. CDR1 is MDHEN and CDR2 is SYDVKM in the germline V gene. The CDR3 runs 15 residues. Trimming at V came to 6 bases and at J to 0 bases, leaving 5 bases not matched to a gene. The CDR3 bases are TGTGCCAGCAGCTCGGGACAGCTCTCTGGAAACACCATATATTTT. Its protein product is CASSSGQLSGNTIYF.

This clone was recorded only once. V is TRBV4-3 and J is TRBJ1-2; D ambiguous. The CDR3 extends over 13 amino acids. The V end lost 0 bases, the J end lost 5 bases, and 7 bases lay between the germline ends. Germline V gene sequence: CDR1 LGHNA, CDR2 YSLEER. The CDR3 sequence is CASSQDPLYGYTF. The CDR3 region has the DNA TGCGCCAGCAGCCAAGACCCCCTTTATGGCTACACCTTC.

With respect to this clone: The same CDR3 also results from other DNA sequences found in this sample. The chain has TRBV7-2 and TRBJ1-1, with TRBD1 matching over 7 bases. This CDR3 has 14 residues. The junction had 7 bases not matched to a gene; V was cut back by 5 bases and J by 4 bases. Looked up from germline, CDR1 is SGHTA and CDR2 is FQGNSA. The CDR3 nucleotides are TGTGCCAGCAGCCTTTCAGGGGGTGGCACTGAAGCTTTCTTT. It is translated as CASSLSGGGTEAFF.

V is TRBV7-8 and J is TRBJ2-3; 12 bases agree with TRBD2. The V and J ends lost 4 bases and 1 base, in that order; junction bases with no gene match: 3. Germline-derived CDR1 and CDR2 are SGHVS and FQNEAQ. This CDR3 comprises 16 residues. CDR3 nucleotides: TGTGCCAGCAGCTCGAGGACTAGCGGGGGCACAGATACGCAGTATTTT. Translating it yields CASSSRTSGGTDTQYF. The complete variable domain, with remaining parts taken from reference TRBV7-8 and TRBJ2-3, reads GAGVSQSPRYKVAKRGQDVALRCDPISGHVSLFWYQQALGQGPEFLTYFQNEAQLDKSGLPSDRFFAERPEGSVSTLKIQRTQQEDSAVYLCASSSRTSGGTDTQYFGPGTRLTVL.

The chain's CDR3 is CASSFDRSHSEAFF. CDR3 DNA: TGTGCCAGCAGCTTCGACAGATCCCACTCTGAAGCTTTCTTT. The rearrangement joins TRBV7-6 to TRBJ1-1; D perhaps matches TRBD1 (5 bases). The V end lost 3 bases, the J end lost 6 bases, and 14 bases lay between the germline ends. This CDR3 has 14 residues. Germline CDR1 reads SGHVS; CDR2 reads FNYEAQ.

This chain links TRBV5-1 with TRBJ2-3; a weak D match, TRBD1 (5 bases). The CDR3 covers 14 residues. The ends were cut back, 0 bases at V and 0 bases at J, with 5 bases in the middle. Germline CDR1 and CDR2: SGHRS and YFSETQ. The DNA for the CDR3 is TGCGCCAGCAGCTTGGAGGGGAGCACAGATACGCAGTATTTT. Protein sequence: CASSLEGSTDTQYF.

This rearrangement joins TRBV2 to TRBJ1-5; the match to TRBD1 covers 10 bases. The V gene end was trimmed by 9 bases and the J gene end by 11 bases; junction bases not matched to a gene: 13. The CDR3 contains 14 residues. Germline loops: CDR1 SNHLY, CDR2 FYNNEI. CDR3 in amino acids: CASRDRGGIMAQHF. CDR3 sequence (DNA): TGTGCCAGTAGGGACAGGGGCGGGATAATGGCCCAGCATTTT. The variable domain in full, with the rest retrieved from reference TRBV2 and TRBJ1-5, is EPEVTQTPSHQVTQMGQEVILRCVPISNHLYFYWYRQILGQKVEFLVSFYNNEISEKSEIFDDQFSVERPDGSNFTLKIRSTKLEDSAMYFCASRDRGGIMAQHFGDGTRLSIL.

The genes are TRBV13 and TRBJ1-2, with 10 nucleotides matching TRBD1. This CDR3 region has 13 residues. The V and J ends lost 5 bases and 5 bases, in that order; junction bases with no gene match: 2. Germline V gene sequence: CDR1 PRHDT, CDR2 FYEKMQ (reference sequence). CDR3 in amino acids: CASSRTGGYGYTF. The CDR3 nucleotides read TGTGCCAGCAGCAGGACAGGGGGTTATGGCTACACCTTC.

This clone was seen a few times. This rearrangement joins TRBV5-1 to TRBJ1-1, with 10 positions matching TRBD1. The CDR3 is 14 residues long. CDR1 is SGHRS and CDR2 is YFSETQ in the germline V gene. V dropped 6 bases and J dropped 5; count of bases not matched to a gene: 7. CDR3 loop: CASMRDRGQTEAFF. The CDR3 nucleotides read TGCGCCAGCATGAGGGACAGGGGCCAAACTGAAGCTTTCTTT.

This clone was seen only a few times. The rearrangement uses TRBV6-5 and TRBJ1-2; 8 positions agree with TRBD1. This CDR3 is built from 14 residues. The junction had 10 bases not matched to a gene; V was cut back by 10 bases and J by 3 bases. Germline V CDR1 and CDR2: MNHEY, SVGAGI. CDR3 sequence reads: CATETRTGYYGYTF. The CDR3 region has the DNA TGTGCCACCGAGACAAGGACAGGGTACTATGGCTACACCTTC.

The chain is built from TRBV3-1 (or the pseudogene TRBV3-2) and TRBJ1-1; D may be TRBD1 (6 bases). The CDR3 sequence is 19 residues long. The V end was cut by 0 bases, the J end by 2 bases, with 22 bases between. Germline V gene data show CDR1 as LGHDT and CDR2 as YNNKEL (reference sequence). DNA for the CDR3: TGTGCCAGCAGCCAAGATAGGGGGGGCGAGTTGTTCCGTAACACTGAAGCTTTCTTT. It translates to CASSQDRGGELFRNTEAFF.

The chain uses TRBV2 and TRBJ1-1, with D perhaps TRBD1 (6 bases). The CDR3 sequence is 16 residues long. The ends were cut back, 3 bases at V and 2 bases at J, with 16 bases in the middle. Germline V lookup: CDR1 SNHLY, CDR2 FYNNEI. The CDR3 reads CASSDFSRQDNTEAFF. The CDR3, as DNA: TGTGCCAGCAGTGATTTTTCACGACAGGACAACACTGAAGCTTTCTTT.

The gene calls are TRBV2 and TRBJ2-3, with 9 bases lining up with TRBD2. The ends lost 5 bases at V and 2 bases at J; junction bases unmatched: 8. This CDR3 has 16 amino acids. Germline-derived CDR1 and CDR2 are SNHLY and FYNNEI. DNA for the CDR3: TGTGCCAGCAGTTGGGGTAGCGGGGGAGCCACAGATACGCAGTATTTT. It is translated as CASSWGSGGATDTQYF.

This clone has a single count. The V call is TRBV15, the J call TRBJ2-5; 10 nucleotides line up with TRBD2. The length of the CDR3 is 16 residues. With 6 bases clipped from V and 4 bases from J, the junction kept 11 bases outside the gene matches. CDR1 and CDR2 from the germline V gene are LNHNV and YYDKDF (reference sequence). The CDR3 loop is CATSPGSLAGVETQYF. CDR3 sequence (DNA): TGTGCCACCAGTCCCGGATCGCTAGCGGGGGTAGAGACCCAGTACTTC.

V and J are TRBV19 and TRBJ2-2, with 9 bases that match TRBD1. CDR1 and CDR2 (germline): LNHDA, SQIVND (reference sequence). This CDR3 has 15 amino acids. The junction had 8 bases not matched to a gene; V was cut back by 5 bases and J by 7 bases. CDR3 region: CASSPRRTGVGELFF. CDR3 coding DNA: TGTGCCAGTAGTCCCCGTAGGACAGGGGTCGGGGAGCTGTTTTTT.

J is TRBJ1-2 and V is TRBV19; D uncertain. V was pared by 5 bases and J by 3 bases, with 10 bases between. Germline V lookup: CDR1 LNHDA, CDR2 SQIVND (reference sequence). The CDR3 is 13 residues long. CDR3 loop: CASSLEADYGYTF. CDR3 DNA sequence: TGTGCCAGTAGTTTGGAAGCGGACTATGGCTACACCTTC.

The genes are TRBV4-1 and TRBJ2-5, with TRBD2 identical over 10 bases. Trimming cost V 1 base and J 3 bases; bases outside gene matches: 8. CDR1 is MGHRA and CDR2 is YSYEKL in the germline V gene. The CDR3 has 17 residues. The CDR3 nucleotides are TGCGCCAGCAGCCAAGTCTCCGGGACTAGCGTTAAAGAGACCCAGTACTTC. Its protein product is CASSQVSGTSVKETQYF.

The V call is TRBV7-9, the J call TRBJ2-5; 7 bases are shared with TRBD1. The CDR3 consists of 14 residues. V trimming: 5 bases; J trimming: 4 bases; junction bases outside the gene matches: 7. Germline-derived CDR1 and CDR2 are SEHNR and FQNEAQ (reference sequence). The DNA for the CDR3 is TGTGCCAGCAGCCGACAGGGCCAGCGAGAGACCCAGTACTTC. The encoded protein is CASSRQGQRETQYF.

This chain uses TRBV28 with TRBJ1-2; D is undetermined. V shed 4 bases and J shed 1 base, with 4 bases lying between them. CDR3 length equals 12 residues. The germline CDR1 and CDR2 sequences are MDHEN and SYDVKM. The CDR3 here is CASSSLNYGYTF. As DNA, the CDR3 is TGTGCCAGCAGTTCCCTTAACTATGGCTACACCTTC.

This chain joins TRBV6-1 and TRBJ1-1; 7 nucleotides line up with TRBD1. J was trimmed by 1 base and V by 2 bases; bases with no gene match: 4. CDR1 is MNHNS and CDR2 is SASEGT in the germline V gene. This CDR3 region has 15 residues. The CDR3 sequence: CASSELQGGNTEAFF. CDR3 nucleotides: TGTGCCAGCAGTGAACTCCAGGGGGGGAACACTGAAGCTTTCTTT.